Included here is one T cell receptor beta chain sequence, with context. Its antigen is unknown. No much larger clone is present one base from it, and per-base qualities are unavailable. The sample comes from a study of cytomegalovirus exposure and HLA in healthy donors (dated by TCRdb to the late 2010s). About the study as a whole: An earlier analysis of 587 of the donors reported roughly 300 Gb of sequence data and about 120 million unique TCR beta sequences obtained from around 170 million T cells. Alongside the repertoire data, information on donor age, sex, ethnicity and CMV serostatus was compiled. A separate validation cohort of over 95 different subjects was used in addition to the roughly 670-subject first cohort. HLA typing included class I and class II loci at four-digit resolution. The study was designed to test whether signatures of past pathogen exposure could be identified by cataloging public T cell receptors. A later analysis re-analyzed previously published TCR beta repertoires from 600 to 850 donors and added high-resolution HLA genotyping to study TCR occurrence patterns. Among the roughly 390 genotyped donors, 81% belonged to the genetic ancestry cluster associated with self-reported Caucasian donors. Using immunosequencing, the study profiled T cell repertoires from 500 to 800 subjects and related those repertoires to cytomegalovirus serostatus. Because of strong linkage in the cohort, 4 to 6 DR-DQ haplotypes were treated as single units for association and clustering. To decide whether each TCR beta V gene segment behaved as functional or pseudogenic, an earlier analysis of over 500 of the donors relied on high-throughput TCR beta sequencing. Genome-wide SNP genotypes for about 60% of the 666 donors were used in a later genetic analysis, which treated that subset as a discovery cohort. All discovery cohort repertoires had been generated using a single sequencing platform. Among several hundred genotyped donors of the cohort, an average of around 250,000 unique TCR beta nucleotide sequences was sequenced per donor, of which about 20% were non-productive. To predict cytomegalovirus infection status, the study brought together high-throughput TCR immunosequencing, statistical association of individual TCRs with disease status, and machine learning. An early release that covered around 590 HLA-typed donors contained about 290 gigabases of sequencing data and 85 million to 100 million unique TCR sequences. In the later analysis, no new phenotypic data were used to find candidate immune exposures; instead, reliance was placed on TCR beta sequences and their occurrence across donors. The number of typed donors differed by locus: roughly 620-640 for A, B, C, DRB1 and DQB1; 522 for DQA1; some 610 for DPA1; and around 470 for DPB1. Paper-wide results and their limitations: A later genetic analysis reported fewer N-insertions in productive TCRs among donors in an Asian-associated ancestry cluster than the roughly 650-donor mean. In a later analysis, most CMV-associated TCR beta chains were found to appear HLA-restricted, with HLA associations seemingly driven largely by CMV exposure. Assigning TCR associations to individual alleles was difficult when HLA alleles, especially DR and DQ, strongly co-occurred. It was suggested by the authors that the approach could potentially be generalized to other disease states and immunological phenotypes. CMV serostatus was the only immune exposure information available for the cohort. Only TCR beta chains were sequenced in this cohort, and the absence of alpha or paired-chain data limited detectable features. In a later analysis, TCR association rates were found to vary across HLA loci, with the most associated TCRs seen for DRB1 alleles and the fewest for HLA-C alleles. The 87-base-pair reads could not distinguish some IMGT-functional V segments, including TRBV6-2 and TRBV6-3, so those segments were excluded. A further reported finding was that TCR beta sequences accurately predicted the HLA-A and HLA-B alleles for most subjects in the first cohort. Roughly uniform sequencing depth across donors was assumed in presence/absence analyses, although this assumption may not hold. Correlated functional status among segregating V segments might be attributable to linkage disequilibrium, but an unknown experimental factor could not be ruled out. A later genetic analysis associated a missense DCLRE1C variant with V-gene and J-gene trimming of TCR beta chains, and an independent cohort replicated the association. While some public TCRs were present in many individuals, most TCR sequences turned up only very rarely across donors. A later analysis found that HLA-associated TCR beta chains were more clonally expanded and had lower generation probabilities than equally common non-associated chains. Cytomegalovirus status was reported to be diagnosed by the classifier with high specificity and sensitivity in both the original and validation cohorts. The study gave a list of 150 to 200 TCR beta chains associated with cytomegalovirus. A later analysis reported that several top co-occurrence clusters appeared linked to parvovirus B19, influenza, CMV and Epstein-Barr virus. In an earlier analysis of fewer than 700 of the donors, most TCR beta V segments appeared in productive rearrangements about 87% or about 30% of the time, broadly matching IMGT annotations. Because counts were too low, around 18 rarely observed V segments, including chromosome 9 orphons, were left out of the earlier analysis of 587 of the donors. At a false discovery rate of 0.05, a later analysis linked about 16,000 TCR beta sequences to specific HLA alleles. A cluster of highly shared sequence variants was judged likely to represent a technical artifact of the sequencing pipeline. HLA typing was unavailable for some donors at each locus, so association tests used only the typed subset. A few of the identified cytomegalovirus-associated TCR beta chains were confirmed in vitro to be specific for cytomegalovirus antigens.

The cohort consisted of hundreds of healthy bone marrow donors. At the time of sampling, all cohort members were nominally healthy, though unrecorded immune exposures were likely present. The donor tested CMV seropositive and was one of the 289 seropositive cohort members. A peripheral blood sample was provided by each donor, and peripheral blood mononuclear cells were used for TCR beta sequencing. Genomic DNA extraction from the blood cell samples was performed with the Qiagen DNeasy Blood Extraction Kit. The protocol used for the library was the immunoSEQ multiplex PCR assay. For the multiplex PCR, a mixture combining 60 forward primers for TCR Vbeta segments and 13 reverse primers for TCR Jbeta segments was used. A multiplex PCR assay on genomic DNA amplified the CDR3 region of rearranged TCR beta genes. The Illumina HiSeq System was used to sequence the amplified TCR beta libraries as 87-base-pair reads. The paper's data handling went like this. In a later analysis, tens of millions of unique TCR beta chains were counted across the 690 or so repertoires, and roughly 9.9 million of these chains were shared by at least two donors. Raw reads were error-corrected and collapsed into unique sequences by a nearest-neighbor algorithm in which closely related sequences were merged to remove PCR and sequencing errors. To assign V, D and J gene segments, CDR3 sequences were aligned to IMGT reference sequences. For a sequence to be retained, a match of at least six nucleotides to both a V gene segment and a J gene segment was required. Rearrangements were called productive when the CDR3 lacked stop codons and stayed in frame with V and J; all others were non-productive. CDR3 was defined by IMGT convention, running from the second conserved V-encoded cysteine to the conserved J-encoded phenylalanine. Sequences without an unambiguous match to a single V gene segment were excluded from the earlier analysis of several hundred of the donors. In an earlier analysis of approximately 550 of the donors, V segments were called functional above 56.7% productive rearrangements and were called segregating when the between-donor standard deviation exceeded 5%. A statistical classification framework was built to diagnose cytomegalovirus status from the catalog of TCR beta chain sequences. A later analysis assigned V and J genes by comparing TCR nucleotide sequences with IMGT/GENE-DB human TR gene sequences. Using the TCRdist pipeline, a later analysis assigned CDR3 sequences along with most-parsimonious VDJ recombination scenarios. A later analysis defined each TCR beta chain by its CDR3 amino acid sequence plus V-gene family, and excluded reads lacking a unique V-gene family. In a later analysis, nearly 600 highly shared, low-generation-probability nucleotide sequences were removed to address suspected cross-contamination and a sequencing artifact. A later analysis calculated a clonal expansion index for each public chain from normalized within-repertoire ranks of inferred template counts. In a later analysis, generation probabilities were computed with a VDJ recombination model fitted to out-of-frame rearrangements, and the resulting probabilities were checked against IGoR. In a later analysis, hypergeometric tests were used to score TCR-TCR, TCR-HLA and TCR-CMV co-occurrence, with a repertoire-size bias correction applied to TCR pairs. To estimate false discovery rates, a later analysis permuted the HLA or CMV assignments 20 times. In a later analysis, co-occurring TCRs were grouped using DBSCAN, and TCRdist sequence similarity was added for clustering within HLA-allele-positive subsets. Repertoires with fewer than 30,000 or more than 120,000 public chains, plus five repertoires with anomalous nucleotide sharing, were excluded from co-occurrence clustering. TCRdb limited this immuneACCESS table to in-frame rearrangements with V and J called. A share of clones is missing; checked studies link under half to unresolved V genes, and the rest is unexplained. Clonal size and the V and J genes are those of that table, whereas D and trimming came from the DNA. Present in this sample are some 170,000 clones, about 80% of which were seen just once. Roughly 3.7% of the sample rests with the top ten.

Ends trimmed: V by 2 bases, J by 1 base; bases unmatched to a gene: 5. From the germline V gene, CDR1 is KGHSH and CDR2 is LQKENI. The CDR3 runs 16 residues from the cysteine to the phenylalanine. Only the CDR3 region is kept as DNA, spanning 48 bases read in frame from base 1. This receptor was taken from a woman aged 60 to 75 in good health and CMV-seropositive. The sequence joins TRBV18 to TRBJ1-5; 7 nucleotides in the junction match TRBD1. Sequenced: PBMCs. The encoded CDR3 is CASSPSQGTSNQPQHF. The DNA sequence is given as TGTGCCAGCTCACCATCACAGGGGACGAGCAATCAGCCCCAGCATTTT.